The next 8 T cell receptor beta chains were all read from a single sample in a study of T cell responses to AZD1222 COVID-19 vaccine. This table comes from immunoSEQ multiplex PCR, and its TCRdb copy is limited to in-frame clones, with some not included. The sample lists 150,000 to 200,000 clones, 85% to 90% occurring once. The sequencing here drew on peripheral blood, taken on day 0 of AZD1222 vaccination. All receptors derive from an adult in good health.

This chain uses TRBV7-2 with TRBJ2-5, with 13 bases fitting TRBD2. With 5 bases clipped from V and 4 bases from J, the junction kept 7 bases outside the gene matches. The germline gives CDR1 SGHTA, CDR2 FQGNSA. The CDR3 extends over 16 amino acids. The chain's CDR3 is CASSPGLAGVRETQYF. CDR3 bases: TGTGCCAGCAGCCCCGGACTAGCGGGAGTTCGAGAGACCCAGTACTTC.

The CDR3 DNA reads as TGTGCCAGCAGCGTAGAGGGGGCGGGGGAAAAACTGTTTTTT. Translating gives CASSVEGAGEKLFF. The rearrangement links TRBV9 to TRBJ1-4; 7 bases fit TRBD1. The CDR3 length is 14 residues. V gave up 0 bases and J gave up 8 bases; unmatched junction bases: 4. Germline lookup yields CDR1 SGDLS and CDR2 YYNGEE.

V is TRBV2 and J is TRBJ2-7; TRBD1 aligns across 7 bases. This CDR3 is built from 16 residues. The germline gives CDR1 SNHLY, CDR2 FYNNEI. With 7 bases clipped from V and 3 bases from J, the junction kept 15 bases outside the gene matches. The CDR3 nucleotides are TGTGCCAGCACTCAGACAACAGGGGCGCAAGGCTACGAGCAGTACTTC. Translating gives CASTQTTGAQGYEQYF.

The CDR3 loop is CASSASGVTAQHF. CDR3 bases: TGTGCCAGCAGTGCCTCGGGAGTTACGGCCCAGCATTTT. The genes are TRBV12-3 or TRBV12-4 and TRBJ1-5; D uncertain. The CDR3 is 13 residues long. V was cut by 5 bases and J by 11 bases, with 16 bases left in between.

This chain links TRBV6-5 with TRBJ1-2, with D perhaps matching TRBD1 (5 bases). Per germline, CDR1 MNHEY and CDR2 SVGAGI. The CDR3 spans 15 residues. The germline V and J ends were trimmed by 7 bases and 4 bases, with 19 bases remaining between them. For the CDR3, the DNA is TGTGCCAGCAAAGGAACGGGACTGACACGCTATGGCTACACCTTC. Translated, it gives CASKGTGLTRYGYTF.

V gene TRBV6-5 combines with J gene TRBJ2-1; D not certain. Germline CDR1 is MNHEY and CDR2 is SVGAGI. V was cut by 0 bases and J by 7 bases, with 7 bases left in between. The CDR3 has 13 residues. The CDR3 spells CASSYSKSNEQFF. The CDR3 DNA follows: TGTGCCAGCAGTTACTCGAAATCGAATGAGCAGTTCTTC.

V usage is TRBV10-3 and J usage is TRBJ2-1; 8 bases are shared with TRBD2. The CDR3 is made up of 15 amino acids. Looked up from germline, CDR1 is ENHRY and CDR2 is SYGVKD. V trimming: 0 bases; J trimming: 5 bases; junction bases outside the gene matches: 3. CDR3 nucleotides: TGTGCCATCAGTGAGTCTATTAGCGGGGACAATGAGCAGTTCTTC. It codes for CAISESISGDNEQFF.

This clone was counted a single time. The chain combines TRBV5-4 with TRBJ2-7; the match to TRBD1 covers 10 bases. The CDR3 is made up of 12 amino acids. Germline V gene lookup returns CDR1 SGHNT and CDR2 YYREEE (reference sequence). The V gene end was trimmed by 10 bases and the J gene end by 2 bases; junction bases not matched to a gene: 3. CDR3 bases: TGTGCCGAGGGACAGGGGACCTACGAGCAGTACTTC. This translates into CAEGQGTYEQYF.